The present entry profiles one T cell receptor beta chain with its context. Antigen specificity is unknown. Generated by immunoSEQ multiplex PCR, the TCRdb table keeps only in-frame clones and is missing some. The sample holds roughly 97,000 clones, 78% seen once. The data were obtained in a study of cytotoxic CD8 clonotypes in ibrutinib-treated CLL. General study findings and limits: In sustained-remission versus progressing patients, sampling times differed.

V was trimmed by 5 bases and J by 9 bases, leaving 17 bases between them. The germline gives CDR1 SGHTA, CDR2 FQGTGA. The CDR3 extends over 14 amino acids. The chain carries TRBV7-3 and TRBJ2-1; no clear D gene. The sequence was collected from a human donor with chronic lymphocytic leukemia. The sample here was PBMCs, taken after 12 months of ibrutinib treatment. CDR3 bases: TGTGCCAGCAGCCCTGGATGGAAAGGCGGTGAGCAGTTCTTC. It translates to CASSPGWKGGEQFF.